This T cell receptor beta chain is from a study of cytomegalovirus exposure and HLA in healthy donors. Study-wide results and limits: Across donors, most TCRs were seen rarely, yet some public ones were widespread. Previous analysis showed most TCR beta V segments were productive about 87% or about 30% of the time. Cytomegalovirus association was listed for roughly 160 TCR beta chains.

The table lists this clone with a few counts. Its matching antigen is unknown. PCR involved 60 Vbeta and 13 Jbeta primers. Sequenced by immunoSEQ multiplex PCR; TCRdb stores in-frame clones only, minus some. The repertoire has approximately 100,000 clones, about 70% of them found once; the top ten carry less than 15%. Germline CDR1 and CDR2: SGHDT and YYEEEE. This CDR3 is 17 amino acids long. V lost 2 bases and J 0 bases, leaving 15 bases between the germline ends. The chain has TRBV5-6 and TRBJ2-1; D is unclear. Sequenced: PBMCs. The sequence was collected from a woman aged 40-49 years in good health and CMV-seropositive. The CDR3 loop reads CASSLFYNWSSYNEQFF. CDR3 bases: TGTGCCAGCAGCTTATTTTACAACTGGAGCTCCTACAATGAGCAGTTCTTC. Full variable domain (outside the CDR3, taken from reference TRBV5-6 and TRBJ2-1): DAGVTQSPTHLIKTRGQQVTLRCSPKSGHDTVSWYQQALGQGPQFIFQYYEEEERQRGNFPDRFSGHQFPNYSSELNVNALLLGDSALYLCASSLFYNWSSYNEQFFGPGTRLTVL.